The clone carrying this T cell receptor (beta chain) has a handful of counts. The length of the CDR3 is 13 residues. The V gene end was trimmed by 4 bases and the J gene end by 8 bases; junction bases not matched to a gene: 6. TCRdb called the PCR reads again in MiXCR, with one record for every CDR3 protein. In the table there are over 550,000 distinct CDR3 sequences, 25% of which are singletons. The data stem from a study of molecular identifiers for immune sequencing clone quantification. J is TRBJ1-2 and V is TRBV12-3 or TRBV12-4; TRBD1 matches at 8 bases. Sequencing was performed on naive CD8+ T cells from blood, with Jurkat cell RNA spiked in. Subset reported: FACS-sorted CD8+CD4-CCR7+CD45RA+ naive T cells. The TCR originated in a human donor in good health. Some libraries in this study had Jurkat cell RNA spiked in. The CDR3, as DNA: TGTGCCAGCAGTTCGACAGGGGCCCGGGGCTACACCTTC. Residues: CASSSTGARGYTF.